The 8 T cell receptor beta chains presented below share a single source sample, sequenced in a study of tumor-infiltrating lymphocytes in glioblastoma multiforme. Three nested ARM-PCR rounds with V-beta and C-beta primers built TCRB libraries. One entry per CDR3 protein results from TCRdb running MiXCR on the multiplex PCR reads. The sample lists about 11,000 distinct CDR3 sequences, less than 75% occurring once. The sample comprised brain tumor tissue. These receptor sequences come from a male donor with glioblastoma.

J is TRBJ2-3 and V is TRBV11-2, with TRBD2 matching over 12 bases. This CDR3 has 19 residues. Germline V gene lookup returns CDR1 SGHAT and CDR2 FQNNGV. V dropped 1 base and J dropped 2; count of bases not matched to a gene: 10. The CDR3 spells CASSLGASGGAPLTDTQYF. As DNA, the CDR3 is TGTGCCAGCAGCTTAGGGGCTAGCGGGGGGGCCCCCCTCACAGATACGCAGTATTTT.

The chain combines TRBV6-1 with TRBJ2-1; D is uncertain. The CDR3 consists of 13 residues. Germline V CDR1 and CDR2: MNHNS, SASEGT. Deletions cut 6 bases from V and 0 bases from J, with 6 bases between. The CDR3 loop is CASSLSSYNEQFF. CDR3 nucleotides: TGTGCCAGCAGCCTAAGCTCCTACAATGAGCAGTTCTTC.

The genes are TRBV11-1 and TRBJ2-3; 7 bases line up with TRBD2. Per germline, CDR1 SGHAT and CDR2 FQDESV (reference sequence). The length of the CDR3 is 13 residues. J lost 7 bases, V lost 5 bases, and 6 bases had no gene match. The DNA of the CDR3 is TGTGCCAGCAGCGGGGGACTACTGAATACGCAGTATTTT. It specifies CASSGGLLNTQYF. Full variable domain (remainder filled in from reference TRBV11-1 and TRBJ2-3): EAEVAQSPRYKITEKSQAVAFWCDPISGHATLYWYRQILGQGPELLVQFQDESVVDDSQLPKDRFSAERLKGVDSTLKIQPAELGDSAMYLCASSGGLLNTQYFGPGTRLTVL.

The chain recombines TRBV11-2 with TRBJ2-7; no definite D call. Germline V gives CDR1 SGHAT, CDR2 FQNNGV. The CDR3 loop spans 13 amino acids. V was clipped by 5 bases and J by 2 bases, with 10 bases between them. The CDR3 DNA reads TGTGCCAGCAGCCCCAGCAGAGCCTACGAGCAGTACTTC. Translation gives CASSPSRAYEQYF. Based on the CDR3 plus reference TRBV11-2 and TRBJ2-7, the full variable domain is EAGVAQSPRYKIIEKRQSVAFWCNPISGHATLYWYQQILGQGPKLLIQFQNNGVVDDSQLPKDRFSAERLKGVDSTLKIQPAKLEDSAVYLCASSPSRAYEQYFGPGTRLTVT.

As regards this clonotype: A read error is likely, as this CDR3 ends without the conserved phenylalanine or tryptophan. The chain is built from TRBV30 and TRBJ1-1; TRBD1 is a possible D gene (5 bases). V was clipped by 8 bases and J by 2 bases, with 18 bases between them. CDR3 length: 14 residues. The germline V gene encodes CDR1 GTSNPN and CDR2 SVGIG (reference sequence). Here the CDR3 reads CARNPGPLNTEAFS. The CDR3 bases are TGTGCCAGGAACCCGGGACCCCTTAACACTGAAGCTTTCTCT.

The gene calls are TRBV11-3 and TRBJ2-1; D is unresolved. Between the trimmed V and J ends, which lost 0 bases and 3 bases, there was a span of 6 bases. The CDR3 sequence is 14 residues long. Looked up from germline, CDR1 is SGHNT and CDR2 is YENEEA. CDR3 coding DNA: TGTGCCAGCAGCTTAGACGGCGGCTACAATGAGCAGTTCTTC. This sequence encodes CASSLDGGYNEQFF. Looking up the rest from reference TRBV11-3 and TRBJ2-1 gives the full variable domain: EAGVVQSPRYKIIEKKQPVAFWCNPISGHNTLYWYLQNLGQGPELLIRYENEEAVDDSQLPKDRFSAERLKGVDSTLKIQPAELGDSAVYLCASSLDGGYNEQFFGPGTRLTVL.

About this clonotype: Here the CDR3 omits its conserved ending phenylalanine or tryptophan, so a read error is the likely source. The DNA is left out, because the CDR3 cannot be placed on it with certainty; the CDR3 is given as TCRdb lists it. CDR3 amino acids: CASSAQEGRLGTGELLL. This sequence joins TRBV25-1 and TRBJ2-2; the table's D call, TRBD1, has no DNA check behind it. Germline V gene sequence: CDR1 MGHDK, CDR2 SYGVNS. Ends included, the CDR3 has 17 residues.

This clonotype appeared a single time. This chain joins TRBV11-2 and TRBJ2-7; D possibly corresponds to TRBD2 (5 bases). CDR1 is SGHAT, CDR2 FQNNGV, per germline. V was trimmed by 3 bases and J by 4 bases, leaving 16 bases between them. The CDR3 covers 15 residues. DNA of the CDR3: TGTGCCAGCAGCTTTTCTAGCCGAGCACTATACGAGCAGTACTTC. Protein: CASSFSSRALYEQYF.